The entry that follows covers one T cell receptor (beta chain) sequence. The data belong to a study of blood T cell repertoires in COVID-19. Study context: Specimens from acute and convalescent COVID-19 originated in the United States, Italy and Spain. In each case, the material was cDNA or gDNA derived from T cells, B-cell-depleted T cells, or PBMCs.

Study processing details: Quantification of nucleated cells was approximated via reference gene primer amplification. Here immunoSEQ multiplex PCR was the method, and the copy in TCRdb shows in-frame clones only, minus some. The DNA was the basis for D and trimming; V, J and clone size are from that table. The repertoire holds a few hundred thousand clones, with about four fifths as singletons. The CDR3 is 13 amino acids. V was trimmed by 4 bases and J by 4 bases, leaving 8 bases between them. This chain connects TRBV12-3 or TRBV12-4 to TRBJ1-5; D is unclear. Sequencing was done on a sample of peripheral blood. This TCR was sampled from a human donor with acute or convalescent COVID-19. The donor label of this sample is uncertain. CDR3 coding DNA: TGTGCCAGCAGTTGGCAGACTAATCAGCCCCAGCATTTT. It yields the protein CASSWQTNQPQHF.